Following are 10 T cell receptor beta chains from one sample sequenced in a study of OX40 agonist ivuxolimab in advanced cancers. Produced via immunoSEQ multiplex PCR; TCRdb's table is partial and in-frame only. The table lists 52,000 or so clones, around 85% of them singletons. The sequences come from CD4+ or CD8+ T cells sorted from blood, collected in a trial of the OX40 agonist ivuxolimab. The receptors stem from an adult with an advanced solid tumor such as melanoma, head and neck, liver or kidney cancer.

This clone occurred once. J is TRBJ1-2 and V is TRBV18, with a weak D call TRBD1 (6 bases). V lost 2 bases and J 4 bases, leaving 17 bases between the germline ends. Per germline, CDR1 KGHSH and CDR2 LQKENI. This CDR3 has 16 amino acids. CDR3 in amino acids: CASSPAVTQGIYGYTF. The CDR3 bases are TGTGCCAGCTCACCAGCGGTGACTCAGGGGATCTATGGCTACACCTTC.

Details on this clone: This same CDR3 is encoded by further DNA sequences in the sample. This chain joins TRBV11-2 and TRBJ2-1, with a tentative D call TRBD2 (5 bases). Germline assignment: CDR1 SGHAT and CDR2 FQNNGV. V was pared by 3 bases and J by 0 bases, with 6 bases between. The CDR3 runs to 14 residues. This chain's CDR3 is CASSLSGSYNEQFF. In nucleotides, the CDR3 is TGTGCCAGCAGCTTGAGCGGCTCCTACAATGAGCAGTTCTTC.

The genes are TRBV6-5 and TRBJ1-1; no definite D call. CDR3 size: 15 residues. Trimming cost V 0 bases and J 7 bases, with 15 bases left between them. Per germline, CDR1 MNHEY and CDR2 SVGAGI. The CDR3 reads CASSYSGRPFFEAFF. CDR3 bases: TGTGCCAGCAGTTACTCGGGCAGACCTTTTTTTGAAGCTTTCTTT.

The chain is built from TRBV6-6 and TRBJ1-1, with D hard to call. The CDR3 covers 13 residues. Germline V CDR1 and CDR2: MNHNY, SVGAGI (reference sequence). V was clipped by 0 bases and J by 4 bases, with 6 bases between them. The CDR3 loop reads CASSYSEGTEAFF. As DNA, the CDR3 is TGTGCCAGCAGTTACTCTGAGGGCACTGAAGCTTTCTTT.

The CDR3 coding sequence is TGTGCCATCAGAGAGGGTGCCTACGAGCAGTACTTC. Encoded protein: CAIREGAYEQYF. V gene TRBV10-3 combines with J gene TRBJ2-7, with TRBD2 as a possible D gene (5 bases). V gave up 6 bases and J gave up 2 bases, with 8 bases separating them. From germline, CDR1 is ENHRY and CDR2 SYGVKD. CDR3 length: 12 residues.

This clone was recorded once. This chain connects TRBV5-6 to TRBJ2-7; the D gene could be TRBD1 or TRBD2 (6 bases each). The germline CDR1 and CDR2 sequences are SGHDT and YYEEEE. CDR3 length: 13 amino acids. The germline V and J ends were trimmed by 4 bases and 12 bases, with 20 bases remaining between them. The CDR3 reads CASSRGDQKSGYF. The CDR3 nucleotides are TGTGCCAGCAGCAGGGGGGATCAAAAATCCGGGTACTTC.

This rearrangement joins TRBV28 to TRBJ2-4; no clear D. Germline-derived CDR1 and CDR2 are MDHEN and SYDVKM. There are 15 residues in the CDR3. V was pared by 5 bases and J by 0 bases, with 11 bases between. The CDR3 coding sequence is TGTGCCAGCAGTCTAGGTCCGCTAGCCAAAAACATTCAGTACTTC. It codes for CASSLGPLAKNIQYF. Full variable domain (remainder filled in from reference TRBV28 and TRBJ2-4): DVKVTQSSRYLVKRTGEKVFLECVQDMDHENMFWYRQDPGLGLRLIYFSYDVKMKEKGDIPEGYSVSREKKERFSLILESASTNQTSMYLCASSLGPLAKNIQYFGAGTRLSVL.

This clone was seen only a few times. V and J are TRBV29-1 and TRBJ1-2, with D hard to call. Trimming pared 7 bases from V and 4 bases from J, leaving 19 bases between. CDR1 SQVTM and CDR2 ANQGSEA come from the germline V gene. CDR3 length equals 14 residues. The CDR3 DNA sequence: TGCAGCGCCACGCCCGGAGGGATTAGCTATGGCTACACCTTC. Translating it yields CSATPGGISYGYTF.

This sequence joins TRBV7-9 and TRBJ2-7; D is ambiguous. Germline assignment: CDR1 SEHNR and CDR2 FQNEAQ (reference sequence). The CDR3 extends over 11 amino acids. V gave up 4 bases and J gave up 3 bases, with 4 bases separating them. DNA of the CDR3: TGTGCCAGCAGCTCCCTCTACGAGCAGTACTTC. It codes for CASSSLYEQYF.

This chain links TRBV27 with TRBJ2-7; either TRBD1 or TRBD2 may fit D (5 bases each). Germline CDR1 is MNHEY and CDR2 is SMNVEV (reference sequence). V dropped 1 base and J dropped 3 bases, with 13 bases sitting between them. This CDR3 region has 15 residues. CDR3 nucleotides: TGTGCCAGCAGTTTATATCTGGGGGTCGACTACGAGCAGTACTTC. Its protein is CASSLYLGVDYEQYF.